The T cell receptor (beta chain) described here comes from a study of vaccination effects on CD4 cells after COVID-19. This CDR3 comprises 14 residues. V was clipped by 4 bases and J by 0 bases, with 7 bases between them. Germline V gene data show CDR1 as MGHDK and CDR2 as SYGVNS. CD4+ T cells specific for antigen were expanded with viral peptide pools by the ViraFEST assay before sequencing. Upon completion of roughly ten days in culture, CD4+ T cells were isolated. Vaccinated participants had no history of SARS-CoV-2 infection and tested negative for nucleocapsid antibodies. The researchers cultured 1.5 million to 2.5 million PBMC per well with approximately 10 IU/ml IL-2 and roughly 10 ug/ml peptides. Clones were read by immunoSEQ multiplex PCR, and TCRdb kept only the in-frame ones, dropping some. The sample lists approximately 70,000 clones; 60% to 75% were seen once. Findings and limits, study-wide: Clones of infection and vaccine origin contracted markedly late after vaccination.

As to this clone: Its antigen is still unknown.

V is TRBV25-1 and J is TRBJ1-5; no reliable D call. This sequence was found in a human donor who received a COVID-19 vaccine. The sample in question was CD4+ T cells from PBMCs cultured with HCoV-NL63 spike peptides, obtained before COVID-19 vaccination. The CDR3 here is CASSGDYSNQPQHF. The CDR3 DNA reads TGTGCCAGCAGTGGCGACTATAGCAATCAGCCCCAGCATTTT.